The 9 T cell receptor beta chains presented below share a single source sample, sequenced in a study of OX40 agonist ivuxolimab in advanced cancers. The repertoire was sequenced with immunoSEQ multiplex PCR; TCRdb's copy has only in-frame clones and lacks some. Here the sample spans 45,000 to 60,000 clones, 90% being singletons. The input for sequencing was CD4+ or CD8+ T cells sorted from blood, taken in a trial of the OX40 agonist ivuxolimab. The receptors derive from an adult with an advanced solid tumor such as melanoma, head and neck, liver or kidney cancer.

This chain links TRBV19 with TRBJ2-1, with TRBD2 identical over 14 bases. V lost 9 bases to trimming and J lost 0 bases; unmatched junction nucleotides: 7. CDR1 LNHDA and CDR2 SQIVND come from the germline V gene (reference sequence). There are 17 residues in the CDR3. CDR3 residues: CASSNGLAGGSYNEQFF. CDR3 in DNA: TGTGCCAGCTCCAATGGACTAGCGGGAGGCTCCTACAATGAGCAGTTCTTC.

The chain links TRBV18 to TRBJ1-6; D ambiguous. The CDR3 spans 13 residues. Germline CDR1 and CDR2: KGHSH and LQKENI. Trimming stripped 5 bases from V and 7 bases from J, with 9 bases between. This CDR3 is CASSMARNSPLHF. CDR3 nucleotides: TGTGCCAGCTCAATGGCCCGAAATTCACCCCTCCACTTT.

V gene TRBV30 combines with J gene TRBJ1-3; 11 positions agree with TRBD1. The germline CDR1 and CDR2 sequences are GTSNPN and SVGIG (reference sequence). The CDR3 is made up of 15 amino acids. The ends lost 2 bases at V and 5 bases at J; junction bases unmatched: 5. This CDR3 reads CAWSSGQGARNTIYF. The CDR3 DNA reads TGTGCCTGGAGTTCTGGACAGGGGGCTCGAAACACCATATATTTT.

CDR3 in DNA: TGTGCCATCAGTGAGACTAGCGACTACAATGAGCAGTTCTTC. This sequence encodes CAISETSDYNEQFF. This chain links TRBV10-3 with TRBJ2-1, with 7 bases aligning to TRBD2. Germline CDR1 is ENHRY and CDR2 is SYGVKD. Losses at the gene ends were 2 bases for V and 3 bases for J; bases not matched to a gene: 1. This CDR3 is built from 14 residues.

V usage is TRBV5-1 and J usage is TRBJ1-2; D unclear. Germline values: CDR1 SGHRS, CDR2 YFSETQ. V gave up 0 bases and J gave up 6 bases, with 9 bases separating them. The CDR3 is 13 residues long. CDR3 coding DNA: TGCGCCAGCAGCTTGGCGGGTGCAAATGGCTACACCTTC. Its protein is CASSLAGANGYTF.

This chain connects TRBV11-2 to TRBJ2-1, with D hard to call. The V end lost 4 bases, the J end lost 4 bases, and 8 bases lay between the germline ends. Per the germline V gene, CDR1 is SGHAT and CDR2 is FQNNGV. This CDR3 contains 13 residues. For the CDR3, the DNA is TGTGCCAGCAGCTGGACGAGTTACAATGAGCAGTTCTTC. Translating gives CASSWTSYNEQFF. Full variable domain (remainder filled in from reference TRBV11-2 and TRBJ2-1): EAGVAQSPRYKIIEKRQSVAFWCNPISGHATLYWYQQILGQGPKLLIQFQNNGVVDDSQLPKDRFSAERLKGVDSTLKIQPAKLEDSAVYLCASSWTSYNEQFFGPGTRLTVL.

The chain carries TRBV9 and TRBJ2-2, with D perhaps being TRBD1 or TRBD2 (6 bases each). The V gene lost 4 bases and the J gene lost 4 bases, with 17 bases spanning the gap. The CDR3 is 16 amino acids. Germline V gene sequence: CDR1 SGDLS, CDR2 YYNGEE. The CDR3 spells CASSPPFGGLTGELFF. Written as DNA, the CDR3 is TGTGCCAGCAGCCCCCCCTTTGGGGGGCTCACCGGGGAGCTGTTTTTT.

The V gene is TRBV7-9, the J gene TRBJ1-1, with 7 bases matching TRBD1. Germline lookup yields CDR1 SEHNR and CDR2 FQNEAQ (reference sequence). The CDR3 is 17 residues long. The V segment lost 5 bases and the J segment 3 bases; nucleotides outside the gene matches: 15. CDR3 residues: CASSPWEGAPGDTEAFF. The CDR3, as DNA: TGTGCCAGCAGCCCGTGGGAGGGGGCGCCTGGGGACACTGAAGCTTTCTTT.

The V and J genes are TRBV4-2 and TRBJ2-1, with D possibly TRBD2 on 5 matching bases. CDR3 length equals 14 residues. V lost 0 bases to trimming and J lost 5 bases, with 8 bases between them. The germline CDR1 and CDR2 sequences are LGHNA and YNFKEQ. Here the CDR3 DNA reads TGTGCCAGCAGCCAAGACCCCGGGGACAATGAGCAGTTCTTC. It yields the protein CASSQDPGDNEQFF.